The 2 T cell receptor beta chains given below trace back to one sample, sequenced in a study of shared clonotypes between healthy human individuals. Clones were sequenced by immunoSEQ multiplex PCR, and TCRdb holds only the in-frame ones, with some missing. The table has around 600,000 clones, roughly 98% seen once. Positively selected for CCR7, the CD45RO-negative cells used as naive CD8 cells excluded terminally differentiated effector memory CD45RA+ cells. Sequencing was done on a sample of naive CD8+ T cells sorted from blood. These TCRs come from a man younger than 40 in good health.

This rearrangement joins TRBV7-9 to TRBJ1-5, with D possibly being TRBD1 (6 bases). The length of the CDR3 is 14 residues. V was cut by 8 bases and J by 7 bases, with 18 bases left in between. The germline V gene encodes CDR1 SEHNR and CDR2 FQNEAQ (reference sequence). The CDR3 reads CASAFGGAGQPQHF. CDR3 nucleotide sequence: TGTGCCAGCGCCTTTGGGGGCGCGGGCCAGCCCCAGCATTTT. Together with reference TRBV7-9 and TRBJ1-5, the CDR3 gives the full variable domain: DTGVSQNPRHKITKRGQNVTFRCDPISEHNRLYWYRQTLGQGPEFLTYFQNEAQLEKSRLLSDRFSAERPKGSFSTLEIQRTEQGDSAMYLCASAFGGAGQPQHFGDGTRLSIL.

The chain employs TRBV2 and TRBJ2-7; D may be TRBD2 (5 bases). The CDR3 spans 14 residues. Germline V lookup: CDR1 SNHLY, CDR2 FYNNEI. The V gene lost 6 bases and the J gene lost 1 base, with 13 bases spanning the gap. The CDR3 nucleotides are TGTGCCAGCAGCGGGGATCTCCTTTCCTACGAGCAGTACTTC. This sequence encodes CASSGDLLSYEQYF.